This note documents a single T cell receptor beta chain sequence. Its antigen is not identified. The data were taken from a study of cytomegalovirus exposure and HLA in healthy donors. Donors sampled were nominally healthy, though unrecorded immune exposures were likely. Findings and limits, study-wide: Analysis was performed later, and it showed HLA-associated TCR beta chains to be more clonally expanded than equally common others. TCR beta V- and J-gene trimming, according to a later analysis, was linked to a missense DCLRE1C variant.

The primer mix had 60 Vbeta and 13 Jbeta primers. The repertoire was sequenced with immunoSEQ multiplex PCR; TCRdb's copy has only in-frame clones and lacks some. The sample has 85,000 to 130,000 clones, 65% to 80% seen once. Germline V gene lookup returns CDR1 SGHVS and CDR2 FNYEAQ. This CDR3 contains 17 residues. Trimming left V 4 bases short and J 0 bases short, with 16 bases between. V usage is TRBV7-6 and J usage is TRBJ1-5; D might be TRBD1 (6 bases). The receptor comes from a woman in her 50s in good health and CMV-seropositive. Source material: PBMCs. CDR3 amino acids: CASSSLPWTVSNQPQHF. CDR3 DNA sequence: TGTGCCAGCAGCTCCCTTCCATGGACAGTTAGCAATCAGCCCCAGCATTTT.